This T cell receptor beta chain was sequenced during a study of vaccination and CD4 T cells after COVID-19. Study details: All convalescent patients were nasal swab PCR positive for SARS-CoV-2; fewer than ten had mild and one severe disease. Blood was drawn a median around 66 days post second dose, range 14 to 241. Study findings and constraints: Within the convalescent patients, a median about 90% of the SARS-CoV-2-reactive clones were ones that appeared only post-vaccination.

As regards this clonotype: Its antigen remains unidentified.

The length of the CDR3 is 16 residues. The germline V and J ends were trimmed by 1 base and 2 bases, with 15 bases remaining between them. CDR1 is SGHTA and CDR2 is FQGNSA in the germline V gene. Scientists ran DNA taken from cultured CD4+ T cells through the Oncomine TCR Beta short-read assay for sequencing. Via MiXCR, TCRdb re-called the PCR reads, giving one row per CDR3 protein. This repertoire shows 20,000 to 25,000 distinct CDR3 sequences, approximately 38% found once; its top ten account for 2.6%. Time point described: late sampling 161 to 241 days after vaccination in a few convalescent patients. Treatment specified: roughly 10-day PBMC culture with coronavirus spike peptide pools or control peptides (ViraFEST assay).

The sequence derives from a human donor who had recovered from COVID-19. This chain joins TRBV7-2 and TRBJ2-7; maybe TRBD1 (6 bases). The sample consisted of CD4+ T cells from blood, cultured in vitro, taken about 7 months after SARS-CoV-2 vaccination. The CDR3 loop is CASSLVLGQRTYEQYF. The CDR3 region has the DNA TGTGCCAGCAGCTTAGTCTTAGGACAGCGAACCTACGAGCAGTACTTC.